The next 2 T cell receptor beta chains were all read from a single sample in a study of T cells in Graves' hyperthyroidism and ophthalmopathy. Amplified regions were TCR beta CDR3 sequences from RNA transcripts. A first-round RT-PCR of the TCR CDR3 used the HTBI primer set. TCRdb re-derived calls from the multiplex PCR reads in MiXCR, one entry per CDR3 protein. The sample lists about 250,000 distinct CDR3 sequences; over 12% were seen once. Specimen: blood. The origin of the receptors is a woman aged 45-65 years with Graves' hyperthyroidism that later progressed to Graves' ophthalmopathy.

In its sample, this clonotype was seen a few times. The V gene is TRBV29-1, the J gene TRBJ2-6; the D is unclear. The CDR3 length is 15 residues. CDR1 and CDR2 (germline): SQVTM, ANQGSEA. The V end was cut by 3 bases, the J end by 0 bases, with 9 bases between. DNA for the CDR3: TGCAGCGTTGAGAGTGGGGTCTCTGGGGCCAACGTCCTGACTTTC. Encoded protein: CSVESGVSGANVLTF.

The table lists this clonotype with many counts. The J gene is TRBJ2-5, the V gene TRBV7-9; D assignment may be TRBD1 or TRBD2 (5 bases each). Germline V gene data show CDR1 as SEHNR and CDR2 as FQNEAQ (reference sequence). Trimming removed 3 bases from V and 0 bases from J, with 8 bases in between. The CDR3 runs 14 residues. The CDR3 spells CASSFEGYQETQYF. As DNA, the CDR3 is TGTGCCAGCAGCTTCGAGGGGTACCAAGAGACCCAGTACTTC.